This is a list of T cell receptor beta chains from one sample in a study of T cells in lung cancer brain metastases. Sequencing used immunoSEQ multiplex PCR; TCRdb keeps in-frame clones, though not all of them. The sample lists about 4,800 clones, about 85% seen once, with less than 3.5% in the top ten. The specimen was tumor tissue from the primary lung tumor. Receptors were obtained from a woman between 50 and 59 years old with non-small cell lung cancer. Both conserved end residues are part of each CDR3.

TRBJ1-1 TRBV7-2 CASSFAAEAFF
TRBJ2-2 TRBV5-1 CASSKPLAGNTGELFF
TRBJ1-5 TRBV6-5 CASSLTGSDQPQHF
TRBJ1-5 TRBV29-1 CSAAQGYLQPQHF
TRBJ1-5 TRBV11-3 CASSLRGNQPQHF
TRBJ2-4 TRBV19 CASSLGLGVGTKNIQYF
TRBJ1-1 TRBV18 CASFPGQGGSEAFF
TRBJ1-3 TRBV9 CASSPQAGGHSGNTIYF
TRBJ1-3 TRBV9 CASGTYGNTIYF
TRBJ2-1 TRBV19 CASSIDRGGSYNEQFF
TRBJ1-1 TRBV25-1 CASSPGGRGTEAFF
TRBJ1-1 TRBV6-6 CASSYSVRGEAEAFF
TRBJ1-2 TRBV9 CASSVGYGTFGGYTF
TRBJ2-1 TRBV19 CASSLTSGSSTYNEQFF
TRBJ2-1 TRBV25-1 CASSQAGGPYNEQFF
TRBJ2-3 TRBV5-1 CASSLPRDTQYF
TRBJ1-3 TRBV11-3 CASSPGQGKGNTIYF
TRBJ2-1 TRBV13 CASSSLTTSGRAHNEQFF
TRBJ1-2 TRBV12-5 CASGLDVYGYTF
TRBJ1-4 TRBV28 CASSLAQGDEKLFF
TRBJ2-1 TRBV27 CASSISGTYNEQFF
TRBJ1-5 TRBV2 CASGFDGSNQPQHF
TRBJ1-1 TRBV28 CATLDGESETEAFF
TRBJ2-1 TRBV6-5 CASSYSSPGWEQFF
TRBJ2-3 TRBV7-2 CASSFWGQANTQYF
TRBJ1-1 TRBV5-6 CASLTQLNTEAFF
TRBJ2-3 TRBV20-1 CSARNLDTQYF
TRBJ2-5 TRBV6-5 CASSYGRNQETQYF
TRBJ1-1 TRBV5-1 CASSVLDGTEAFF
TRBJ1-1 TRBV10-1 CVSSESGGNTEAFF
TRBJ2-3 TRBV27 CASSPQPGASTDTQYF
TRBJ1-4 TRBV5-8 CASSLGPFNEKLFF
TRBJ1-2 TRBV18 CASSLSAPTSNYGYTF
TRBJ1-1 TRBV7-9 CASSPGTGKAFF
TRBJ2-1 TRBV20-1 CSASLENEQFF
TRBJ2-3 TRBV11-2 CASSEDTSTDTQYF
TRBJ2-1 TRBV9 CASSVLDSYNEQFF
TRBJ1-1 TRBV6-5 CASSYTTGEDTEAFF
TRBJ1-1 TRBV7-2 CASSLDRAINTEAFF
TRBJ1-1 TRBV19 CASSRGLNTEAFF
TRBJ1-1 TRBV5-1 CASSWGGGALNEAFF
TRBJ2-3 TRBV27 CASSFQYGDTQYF
TRBJ2-5 TRBV6-6 CASSYGGQGGETQYF
TRBJ1-2 TRBV5-1 CASSLATEGYYGYTF
TRBJ1-4 TRBV5-1 CASSSTGTLTGEKLFF
TRBJ1-1 TRBV4-2 CASSHVWRGSRTEAFF
TRBJ1-5 TRBV4-1 CASSQEGGTSRSNQPQHF
TRBJ1-5 TRBV30 CAWSAQTGNQPQHF
TRBJ2-1 TRBV5-1 CASSLSSGSGYNEQFF
TRBJ2-3 TRBV9 CASSLGTSTDTQYF
TRBJ1-5 TRBV21-1 CATDSWTGHQPQHF
TRBJ1-6 TRBV18 CASSPRGQGNSPLHF
TRBJ1-2 TRBV7-9 CASSTGEPLYGYTF
TRBJ1-3 TRBV15 CATSRDGGDTIYF